What follows are 2 T cell receptor beta chains derived from one specimen sequenced in a study of blood T cell repertoires in COVID-19. The assay was immunoSEQ multiplex PCR, and TCRdb's table has in-frame clones only and misses some. The sample has 80,000 to 100,000 clones, 82% seen once. The sequenced sample consisted of peripheral blood. These receptor sequences come from a man aged 65 to 85 with active or convalescent COVID-19.

In its sample, this clone was seen a few times. The chain links TRBV15 to TRBJ2-7, with 8 bases lining up with TRBD1. Germline CDR1 is LNHNV and CDR2 is YYDKDF (reference sequence). V gave up 1 base and J gave up 5 bases; unmatched junction bases: 7. The CDR3 loop spans 15 amino acids. CDR3 nucleotide sequence: TGTGCCACCAGCAGAGTCCGGACAGGGTCGAACGAGCAGTACTTC. It encodes CATSRVRTGSNEQYF. The entire variable domain, with the rest obtained from reference TRBV15 and TRBJ2-7, is as follows: DAMVIQNPRYQVTQFGKPVTLSCSQTLNHNVMYWYQQKSSQAPKLLFHYYDKDFNNEADTPDNFQSRRPNTSFCFLDIRSPGLGDTAMYLCATSRVRTGSNEQYFGPGTRLTVT.

The rearrangement links TRBV27 to TRBJ2-2; 12 nucleotides line up with TRBD2. There are 18 residues in the CDR3. V dropped 5 bases and J dropped 5; count of bases not matched to a gene: 12. Germline V gene sequence: CDR1 MNHEY, CDR2 SMNVEV (reference sequence). The chain's CDR3 is CASSRENPGLAGTGELFF. The CDR3 DNA is TGTGCCAGCAGTCGTGAAAATCCGGGACTAGCGGGTACCGGGGAGCTGTTTTTT.